This TCR beta chain was found in a study of cytomegalovirus exposure and HLA in healthy donors. The PCR contained 60 Vbeta and 13 Jbeta primers. Method: immunoSEQ multiplex PCR; TCRdb's copy keeps in-frame clones and lacks some. The sample totals 120,000 to 150,000 clones; its top ten clones hold 2% to 3%. The receptor's source is a man aged 35-49 years in good health and CMV-seronegative. The sequenced sample was PBMCs.

CDR3 coding DNA: TGCGCCAGCAGCCAATACCTAGCGCCGAGCTCCTACGAGCAGTACTTC. Amino acid sequence: CASSQYLAPSSYEQYF. The J gene is TRBJ2-7, the V gene TRBV4-1, with a tentative D call TRBD2 (6 bases). Trimming pared 2 bases from V and 0 bases from J, leaving 14 bases between. The CDR3 totals 16 residues. Germline CDR1 is MGHRA and CDR2 is YSYEKL.